A selection of T cell receptor beta chains follows, all from one sample in a study of cytomegalovirus exposure and HLA in healthy donors. Clones were sequenced by immunoSEQ multiplex PCR, and TCRdb holds only the in-frame ones, with some missing. The sample carries more than 150,000 clones, over 75% recorded once. The sequenced sample was PBMCs. The source is a young woman in good health and CMV-seronegative. CDR3s include the opening cysteine and the closing phenylalanine or tryptophan. Each record gives: J gene, D gene, V gene, clone size, CDR3 DNA, CDR3 protein. The D gene is left open where the match is weak. Only part of the rows carry a size: once, few, many, or a class if the clone is expanded.

>TRBJ2-7|.|TRBV28|.
TGTGCCAGCAGTCTCGAGCAGGCATCCTACGAGCAGTACTTC
CASSLEQASYEQYF
>TRBJ1-2|.|TRBV7-2|once
TGTGCCAGCAGCCTTCGGGTAGCTAACTATGGCTACACCTTC
CASSLRVANYGYTF
>TRBJ1-2|TRBD1|TRBV28|.
TGTGCCAGCAGGCCGACAGGGGGCAAGGGTGGCTACACCTTC
CASRPTGGKGGYTF
>TRBJ2-5|.|TRBV25-1|.
TGTGCCAGCAGTGAGAGCCGTACGAAGTATCAAGAGACCCAGTACTTC
CASSESRTKYQETQYF
>TRBJ2-3|.|TRBV5-1|few
TGCGCCAGCAGCCTGCCCTTGAGGGGGGGTATAAGCACAGATACGCAGTATTTT
CASSLPLRGGISTDTQYF
>TRBJ1-5|.|TRBV19|.
TGTGCCAGTAGTCCATCCGGGACAACAAATCAGCCCCAGCATTTT
CASSPSGTTNQPQHF
>TRBJ2-3|TRBD2|TRBV6-4|.
TGTGCCAGCAGTGGGCTAGCGGGGGCAGATACGCAGTATTTT
CASSGLAGADTQYF
>TRBJ2-3|TRBD2|TRBV4-2|few
TGTGCCAGCAGCCAAGAAATGCGGGGGGTCCCAGATACGCAGTATTTT
CASSQEMRGVPDTQYF
>TRBJ1-1|.|TRBV27|.
TGTGCCAGCAGTTTAGTCGGGGGTACCCAAGGGTTCGGAGCTTTCTTT
CASSLVGGTQGFGAFF
>TRBJ1-5|.|TRBV9|.
TGTGCCAGCAGCCCCCTCGGGGGGGATCAGCCCCAGCATTTT
CASSPLGGDQPQHF
>TRBJ2-3|.|TRBV7-3|.
TGTGCCAGCGGGGTGTGGGGGGGGGCCACAGATACGCAGTATTTT
CASGVWGGATDTQYF
>TRBJ1-1|TRBD1|TRBV7-9|.
TGTGCCAGCAGCTCCCGGACAGGGGGGAACACTGAAGCTTTCTTT
CASSSRTGGNTEAFF
>TRBJ2-5|TRBD1|TRBV4-1|few
TGCGCCAGCAGCCAAGCAAACAGGGGAGAGACCCAGTACTTC
CASSQANRGETQYF
>TRBJ1-1|.|TRBV18|.
TGTGCCAGCTCACCACCAGGACTGAGCACTGAAGCTTTCTTT
CASSPPGLSTEAFF
>TRBJ2-1|TRBD2|TRBV4-3|.
TGCGCCAGCAGCCACCTACCTAGCGGGGGAGGCAATGAGCAGTTCTTC
CASSHLPSGGGNEQFF
>TRBJ2-7|.|TRBV5-1|.
TGCGCCAGCAGCACCTTCAGGGGTGGGGACGAGCAGTACTTC
CASSTFRGGDEQYF
>TRBJ2-5|.|TRBV29-1|once
TGCAGCGTTGCAGGGGCCCACGATGAGGCCAACCAAGAGACCCAGTACTTC
CSVAGAHDEANQETQYF
>TRBJ2-7|TRBD1|TRBV6-1|.
TGTGCCAGGGGACAGCCCCAGGCCCGCTCCTACGAGCAGTACTTC
CARGQPQARSYEQYF
>TRBJ2-5|TRBD1|TRBV5-6|.
TGTGCCAGCAGCCCGGACAGGAAAGAGACCCAGTACTTC
CASSPDRKETQYF
>TRBJ2-4|TRBD1|TRBV6-5|once
TGTGCCAGCAGAAAACTAACAGGGGTGGAAAACATTCAGTACTTC
CASRKLTGVENIQYF
>TRBJ2-7|TRBD1|TRBV4-1|.
TGCGCCAGCAGCCAAGGGGTACAGGGGGCGTCCTACGAGCAGTACTTC
CASSQGVQGASYEQYF
>TRBJ1-2|.|TRBV29-1|few
TGCAGCGTTGAATTCGGAGGGGTGGGGTATGGCTACACCTTC
CSVEFGGVGYGYTF
>TRBJ1-2|TRBD1|TRBV19|.
TGTGCCAGTAGTCCAACGACAGGGTCCCCCTCCTATGGCTACACCTTC
CASSPTTGSPSYGYTF
>TRBJ2-2|TRBD2|TRBV6-5|once
TGTGCCAGCAGTGCCTCCGGGGGGGCGCCCGGGGAGCTGTTTTTT
CASSASGGAPGELFF
>TRBJ2-7|.|TRBV27|.
TGTGCCACCCTGGACAGTAGATACGAGCAGTACTTC
CATLDSRYEQYF
>TRBJ2-7|.|TRBV7-9|.
TGTGCCAGCAGCTTAGCGCGGGCCGAGCAGTACTTC
CASSLARAEQYF
>TRBJ1-6|.|TRBV10-1|.
TGCGCCAGCAGTCCGGACGGGATTTCACCCCTCCACTTT
CASSPDGISPLHF
>TRBJ1-2|.|TRBV29-1|.
TGCAGCGTTGCTGGGGCAGGGCTCGGCGGCTACACCTTC
CSVAGAGLGGYTF
>TRBJ2-7|TRBD1|TRBV10-3|.
TGTGCCACCCAATCCTCAGGACAGGGTTCCTACGAGCAGTACTTC
CATQSSGQGSYEQYF
>TRBJ2-5|.|TRBV18|once
TGTGCCAGCTCACTCTCAGGACTGGGAGAGACCCAGTACTTC
CASSLSGLGETQYF
>TRBJ1-1|TRBD1|TRBV27|.
TGTGCCAGCAGTTTAGGGGCTCGGGACAGGGACCTTACTGAAGCTTTCTTT
CASSLGARDRDLTEAFF
>TRBJ1-5|.|TRBV2|.
TGTGCCAGCAGTGACAGGGAGGGCAATCAGCCCCAGCATTTT
CASSDREGNQPQHF
>TRBJ1-1|TRBD1|TRBV11-2|.
TGTGCCAGCAGCTTAGATCACAGGGGACTCCCCGCTTTCTTT
CASSLDHRGLPAFF
>TRBJ2-7|.|TRBV4-2|few
TGTGCCAGCAGCCCCTCCCGGACTGCGAGCTCCTACGAGCAGTACTTC
CASSPSRTASSYEQYF
>TRBJ1-1|.|TRBV30|.
TGTGCCTGGGGACTCCTTGAAGCTTTCTTT
CAWGLLEAFF
>TRBJ1-4|.|TRBV5-1|.
TGCGCCAGCAGCTTGGTACCAGATAATGAAAAACTGTTTTTT
CASSLVPDNEKLFF
>TRBJ1-5|.|TRBV7-9|.
TGTGCCAGCACCCACGTTAGCTTATTATCGACCAATCAGCCCCAGCATTTT
CASTHVSLLSTNQPQHF
>TRBJ2-7|.|TRBV7-2|.
TGTGCCAGCACCGCAGACAGGAGCTCCTACGAGCAGTACTTC
CASTADRSSYEQYF
>TRBJ1-1|.|TRBV7-7|.
TGTGCTAGCACGCAGGTGAACACTGAAGCTTTCTTT
CASTQVNTEAFF
>TRBJ1-2|.|TRBV19|.
TGTGCCAGTAGTTCCAGGACGGGGGAAAATAACTTC
CASSSRTGENNF